Listed below are T cell receptor beta chains from one sample, sequenced in a study of prognosis after radiotherapy for stage I lung cancer. TCRdb ran MiXCR on the multiplex PCR reads and lists one entry per CDR3 protein. In the table there are approximately 22,000 distinct CDR3 sequences, roughly 43% of which are singletons. This specimen was PBMCs, taken before or after stereotactic body radiation therapy (not recorded which). The receptors were sampled from a donor over 45 with non-small cell lung cancer. Each CDR3 is given with its conserved first and last residue. The order of the fields is clone size, J gene, V gene, D gene, CDR3 length, CDR3 protein, CDR3 DNA. A D gene is named only where the DNA matches it firmly. Only part of the rows carry a size: once, few, many, or a class if the clone is expanded.

>many|TRBJ1-4|TRBV18|-|16
CASSRGSKTTNEKLFF
TGTGCCAGCTCACGGGGTTCGAAGACAACTAATGAAAAACTGTTTTTT
>many|TRBJ2-1|TRBV24-1|TRBD2|14
CATSDLRWEGEQFF
TGTGCCACCAGTGATTTAAGGTGGGAGGGTGAGCAGTTCTTC
>many|TRBJ1-1|TRBV18|-|15
CASSPPRGTNTEAFF
TGTGCCAGCTCACCACCGAGGGGAACTAACACTGAAGCTTTCTTT
>-|TRBJ2-6|TRBV6-4|TRBD2|15
CASSGGGSRANVLTF
TGCGCCAGCAGCGGGGGGGGGTCCAGGGCCAACGTCCTGACTTTC
>many|TRBJ2-7|TRBV29-1|TRBD1|13
CSVVPGQGLEQYF
TGCAGCGTTGTACCGGGACAGGGTCTCGAGCAGTACTTC
>-|TRBJ1-5|TRBV12-5|-|11
CAIGLYQPQHF
TGTGCTATTGGACTATATCAGCCCCAGCATTTT
>-|TRBJ1-5|TRBV19|-|14
CASSIMTSSQPQHF
TGTGCCAGTAGTATTATGACTTCATCGCAGCCCCAGCATTTT
>many|TRBJ1-5|TRBV4-1|TRBD1|13
CASSHDRGQPQHF
TGCGCCAGCAGCCACGACAGGGGTCAGCCCCAGCATTTT
>-|TRBJ2-7|TRBV6-9|TRBD2|16
CASIYRSGSVAYEQYF
TGTGCCAGCATTTACCGCAGCGGGAGTGTAGCCTACGAGCAGTACTTC
>many|TRBJ2-2|TRBV19|-|14
CASCRTGNTGELFF
TGTGCCAGTTGTCGGACGGGAAACACCGGGGAGCTGTTTTTT
>many|TRBJ2-1|TRBV7-3|-|15
CASSPKLAVYNEQFF
TGTGCCAGCAGCCCGAAACTAGCAGTATACAATGAGCAGTTCTTC
>many|TRBJ2-3|TRBV9|TRBD1|18
CASSVGPGDRVYTDTQYF
TGTGCCAGCAGCGTAGGTCCAGGGGACAGGGTTTATACAGATACGCAGTATTTT
>-|TRBJ2-2|TRBV5-1|TRBD1|15
CASSSGQGISGELFF
TGCGCCAGCAGCTCGGGACAGGGGATATCCGGGGAGCTGTTTTTT
>once|TRBJ2-1|TRBV6-2/TRBV6-3|TRBD2|18
CASSYSRGLAGYYNEQFF
TGTGCCAGCAGTTACTCTCGAGGACTAGCGGGATACTACAATGAGCAGTTCTTC
>many|TRBJ2-7|TRBV12-3/TRBV12-4|TRBD1|14
CASTTGTGNYEQYF
TGTGCCAGCACTACCGGGACAGGGAATTACGAGCAGTACTTC
>many|TRBJ2-1|TRBV20-1|TRBD2|16
CSATTPLLAPNNEQFF
TGCAGTGCAACTACGCCGCTACTAGCGCCCAATAATGAGCAGTTCTTC
>many|TRBJ2-7|TRBV11-3|TRBD2|16
CASSPQGMLAGGNLDF
TGTGCCAGCAGCCCCCAGGGGATGCTAGCGGGGGGGAACCTCGACTTC
>many|TRBJ2-7|TRBV18|TRBD1|16
CASSPPGTGALYEQYF
TGTGCCAGCTCACCACCAGGGACAGGGGCGTTGTACGAGCAGTACTTC
>many|TRBJ2-5|TRBV5-1|-|15
CASSFDTGRKETQYF
TGCGCCAGCAGCTTCGACACGGGACGAAAAGAGACCCAGTACTTC
>-|TRBJ1-6|TRBV20-1|-|14
CSAREVADNSPLHF
TGCAGTGCTAGAGAGGTTGCCGATAATTCACCCCTCCACTTT
>-|TRBJ1-2|TRBV20-1|TRBD1|13
CSARATGAYGYTF
TGCAGTGCTAGAGCGACAGGGGCTTATGGCTACACCTTC
>many|TRBJ2-2|TRBV12-3/TRBV12-4|TRBD2|16
CASSRLGLAVSGELFF
TGTGCCAGCAGTCGACTGGGACTAGCGGTCTCCGGGGAGCTGTTTTTT
>once|TRBJ2-7|TRBV7-2|TRBD1|15
CASSLMGQGEYEQYF
TGTGCCAGCAGCTTAATGGGACAGGGGGAATACGAGCAGTACTTC